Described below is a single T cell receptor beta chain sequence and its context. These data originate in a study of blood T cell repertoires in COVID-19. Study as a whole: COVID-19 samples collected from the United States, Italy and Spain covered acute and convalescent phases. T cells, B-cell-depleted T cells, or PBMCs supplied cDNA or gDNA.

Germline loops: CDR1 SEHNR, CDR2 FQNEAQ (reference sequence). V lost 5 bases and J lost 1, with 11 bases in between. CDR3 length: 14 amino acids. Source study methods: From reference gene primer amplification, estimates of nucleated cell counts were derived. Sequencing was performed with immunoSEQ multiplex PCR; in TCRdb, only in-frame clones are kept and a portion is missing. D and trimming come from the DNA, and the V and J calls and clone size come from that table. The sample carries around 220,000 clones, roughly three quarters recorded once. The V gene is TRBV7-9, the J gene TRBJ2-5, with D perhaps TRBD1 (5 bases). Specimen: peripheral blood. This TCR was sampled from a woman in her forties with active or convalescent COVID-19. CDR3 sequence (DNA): TGTGCCAGCAGCATGACAGACTTCCAAGAGACCCAGTACTTC. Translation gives CASSMTDFQETQYF.